The 32 T cell receptor beta chains below were found in one sample sequenced in a study of blood T cell repertoires in COVID-19. Clones were sequenced by immunoSEQ multiplex PCR, and TCRdb holds only the in-frame ones, with some missing. The data show 80,000 to 95,000 clones, over 75% seen once. The specimen was peripheral blood. These receptors came from a human donor in a cohort sampled during active COVID-19.

V usage is TRBV18 and J usage is TRBJ2-7, with 8 bases fitting TRBD1. Germline V lookup: CDR1 KGHSH, CDR2 LQKENI. The V gene end was trimmed by 8 bases and the J gene end by 0 bases; junction bases not matched to a gene: 6. The CDR3 consists of 14 residues. The DNA of the CDR3 is TGTGCCAGCCTACGGGACAGGAGCTCCTACGAGCAGTACTTC. This translates into CASLRDRSSYEQYF. The full variable domain, its missing parts supplied by reference TRBV18 and TRBJ2-7, is NAGVMQNPRHLVRRRGQEARLRCSPMKGHSHVYWYRQLPEEGLKFMVYLQKENIIDESGMPKERFSAEFPKEGPSILRIQQVVRGDSAAYFCASLRDRSSYEQYFGPGTRLTVT.

The chain uses TRBV7-3 and TRBJ2-5, with D tentatively TRBD2 (7 bases). Germline V gene lookup returns CDR1 SGHTA and CDR2 FQGTGA. The CDR3 extends over 17 amino acids. Trimming pared 5 bases from V and 2 bases from J, leaving 21 bases between. CDR3 region: CASSPQGGAGNQETQYF. In nucleotides, the CDR3 is TGTGCCAGCAGCCCCCAAGGGGGGGCGGGGAATCAAGAGACCCAGTACTTC. The full variable domain, with the rest looked up from reference TRBV7-3 and TRBJ2-5, is GAGVSQTPSNKVTEKGKYVELRCDPISGHTALYWYRQSLGQGPEFLIYFQGTGAADDSGLPNDRFFAVRPEGSVSTLKIQRTERGDSAVYLCASSPQGGAGNQETQYFGPGTRLLVL.

The V call is TRBV25-1, the J call TRBJ1-1; possibly TRBD1 for D (5 bases). V was clipped by 0 bases and J by 3 bases, with 11 bases between them. Germline V lookup: CDR1 MGHDK, CDR2 SYGVNS. The length of the CDR3 is 15 residues. The CDR3, as DNA: TGTGCCAGCAGTGAATATGGGGGGGGGTACACTGAAGCTTTCTTT. This translates into CASSEYGGGYTEAFF.

The rearrangement joins TRBV3-1 (or the pseudogene TRBV3-2) to TRBJ1-5; 8 bases fit TRBD1. This CDR3 contains 14 residues. The V and J ends lost 4 bases and 5 bases, in that order; junction bases with no gene match: 4. Germline V gene data show CDR1 as LGHDT and CDR2 as YNNKEL (reference sequence). In DNA form, the CDR3 reads TGTGCCAGCAGCCCTTCAGGGGGCGATCAGCCCCAGCATTTT. Amino acid sequence: CASSPSGGDQPQHF.

V gene TRBV6-4 combines with J gene TRBJ2-1; TRBD2 is a possible D gene (5 bases). This CDR3 comprises 15 residues. Germline V CDR1 and CDR2: MRHNA, SNTAGT. The ends were cut back, 7 bases at V and 2 bases at J, with 15 bases in the middle. The CDR3 is CASKVLAGAYNEQFF. In nucleotides, the CDR3 is TGTGCCAGCAAGGTCCTAGCAGGCGCCTACAATGAGCAGTTCTTC.

The chain has TRBV4-1 and TRBJ2-3; 9 bases are shared with TRBD2. CDR3 length: 16 amino acids. Per the germline V gene, CDR1 is MGHRA and CDR2 is YSYEKL. The V and J ends lost 1 base and 3 bases, in that order; junction bases with no gene match: 5. DNA of the CDR3: TGCGCCAGCAGCCAAGCGCTAGCGGGGAGTACAGATACGCAGTATTTT. It codes for CASSQALAGSTDTQYF.

The rearrangement uses TRBV28 and TRBJ1-1; 8 nucleotides agree with TRBD1. Unmatched junction bases numbered 9, after V lost 4 bases and J lost 5 bases. CDR3 length: 15 amino acids. Germline lookup yields CDR1 MDHEN and CDR2 SYDVKM. CDR3 DNA: TGTGCCAGCAGTTCTCTCCCGGACAGGGTAACTGAAGCTTTCTTT. This translates into CASSSLPDRVTEAFF.

The gene calls are TRBV11-1 and TRBJ2-7; no definite D call. CDR3 length: 12 amino acids. V lost 5 bases and J lost 6, with 11 bases in between. The germline V gene has CDR1 SGHAT and CDR2 FQDESV (reference sequence). In DNA, the CDR3 is TGTGCCAGCAGCCCTTTCCGAGCCGAGCAGTACTTC. Translated, it gives CASSPFRAEQYF.

This clone occurred a few times. The chain joins TRBV6-5 to TRBJ1-6, with D hard to call. This CDR3 spans 13 amino acids. The V gene lost 10 bases and the J gene lost 0 bases, with 7 bases spanning the gap. Germline-derived CDR1 and CDR2 are MNHEY and SVGAGI. The CDR3 DNA reads TGTGCCACCGGGAGCTCCTATAATTCACCCCTCCACTTT. It codes for CATGSSYNSPLHF.

This clone came up a few times. At one boundary the junction diverges from the germline segment, which might be a read error. This sequence joins TRBV2 and TRBJ1-2, with a tentative D call TRBD1 (5 bases). The length of the CDR3 is 10 residues. The germline V gene has CDR1 SNHLY and CDR2 FYNNEI. DNA of the CDR3: TGTGCCAGCAGCTCCGGGGGAACCTACTTC. Encoded protein: CASSSGGTYF.

This clone was detected once. The rearrangement links TRBV27 to TRBJ2-1; 8 bases are a match to TRBD1. Germline CDR1 MNHEY, CDR2 SMNVEV (reference sequence). This CDR3 region has 15 residues. Trimming took 7 bases from V and 0 from J; bases not matched to a gene: 5. The CDR3 region has the DNA TGTGCCAGCACGGGACAGGACCTCTCCTACAATGAGCAGTTCTTC. This sequence encodes CASTGQDLSYNEQFF.

This chain joins TRBV30 and TRBJ1-5; D is unresolved. Trimming removed 0 bases from V and 0 bases from J, with 12 bases in between. There are 16 residues in the CDR3. CDR1 and CDR2 from the germline V gene are GTSNPN and SVGIG (reference sequence). In nucleotides, the CDR3 is TGTGCCTGGAGTGTACGAGGTTTACCTAGCAATCAGCCCCAGCATTTT. It translates to CAWSVRGLPSNQPQHF.

The V call is TRBV30, the J call TRBJ1-6; D might be TRBD1 (5 bases). The CDR3 length is 13 residues. V was pared by 3 bases and J by 6 bases, with 9 bases between. Germline V gene lookup returns CDR1 GTSNPN and CDR2 SVGIG (reference sequence). CDR3 bases: TGTGCCTGGAGCAGGGCCAGTAATTCACCCCTCCACTTT. It is translated as CAWSRASNSPLHF.

This clone was counted once. Other nucleotide sequences in the sample specify the same CDR3. V and J are TRBV2 and TRBJ2-7; D ambiguous. CDR1 SNHLY and CDR2 FYNNEI come from the germline V gene. The CDR3 spans 12 residues. The V gene lost 4 bases and the J gene lost 1 base, with 5 bases spanning the gap. This CDR3 is CASSAGSYEQYF. The CDR3 bases are TGTGCCAGCAGTGCCGGGTCCTACGAGCAGTACTTC.

This rearrangement joins TRBV9 to TRBJ1-3; possible D gene TRBD1, 5 bases. The CDR3 consists of 16 residues. Germline-derived CDR1 and CDR2 are SGDLS and YYNGEE. The germline V and J ends were trimmed by 4 bases and 0 bases, with 14 bases remaining between them. In DNA, the CDR3 is TGTGCCAGCAGCTTTTCTCCGGGGGTCTCTGGAAACACCATATATTTT. Its protein is CASSFSPGVSGNTIYF. The full variable domain, with the rest looked up from reference TRBV9 and TRBJ1-3, is DSGVTQTPKHLITATGQRVTLRCSPRSGDLSVYWYQQSLDQGLQFLIQYYNGEERAKGNILERFSAQQFPDLHSELNLSSLELGDSALYFCASSFSPGVSGNTIYFGEGSWLTVV.

V and J are TRBV28 and TRBJ1-5, with D possibly TRBD1 on 5 matching bases. Germline values: CDR1 MDHEN, CDR2 SYDVKM. This CDR3 contains 14 residues. Deletions cut 8 bases from V and 3 bases from J, with 14 bases between. The CDR3 loop reads CASGGGGHNQPQHF. In nucleotides, the CDR3 is TGTGCCAGCGGCGGGGGGGGTCACAATCAGCCCCAGCATTTT.

The V gene is TRBV11-3, the J gene TRBJ2-2; no definite D call. The CDR3 consists of 14 residues. Germline assignment: CDR1 SGHNT and CDR2 YENEEA. With 1 base removed from V and 1 base from J, the gap between germline ends came to 4 bases. The CDR3 coding sequence is TGTGCCAGCAGCTTAGGAGAGAACACCGGGGAGCTGTTTTTT. This sequence encodes CASSLGENTGELFF.

This sequence joins TRBV4-1 and TRBJ2-2, with D possibly TRBD1 on 6 matching bases. V was trimmed by 2 bases and J by 1 base, leaving 8 bases between them. The CDR3 sequence is 15 residues long. Germline assignment: CDR1 MGHRA and CDR2 YSYEKL. CDR3 in amino acids: CASSQPTGNTGELFF. DNA of the CDR3: TGCGCCAGCAGCCAACCGACAGGGAACACCGGGGAGCTGTTTTTT.

The chain has TRBV5-1 and TRBJ2-1; TRBD1 matches at 8 bases. The CDR3 has 16 amino acids. CDR1 is SGHRS and CDR2 is YFSETQ in the germline V gene. With 1 base clipped from V and 4 bases from J, the junction kept 7 bases outside the gene matches. CDR3: CASSLHRDRPYNEQFF. The CDR3 DNA reads TGCGCCAGCAGCTTGCACCGGGACAGGCCTTACAATGAGCAGTTCTTC.

The chain is built from TRBV29-1 and TRBJ2-2; D is possibly TRBD1 (5 bases). Germline CDR1 SQVTM, CDR2 ANQGSEA. V was trimmed by 3 bases and J by 0 bases, leaving 8 bases between them. This CDR3 has 14 amino acids. CDR3 amino acids: CSVDSGTNTGELFF. DNA of the CDR3: TGCAGCGTTGACTCAGGGACGAACACCGGGGAGCTGTTTTTT.

This sequence joins TRBV19 and TRBJ2-4, with 7 bases that match TRBD1. Losses at the gene ends were 4 bases for V and 6 bases for J; bases not matched to a gene: 9. The CDR3 sequence is 15 residues long. Germline CDR1 is LNHDA and CDR2 is SQIVND (reference sequence). CDR3 nucleotides: TGTGCCAGTAGTACTTCAGGGGGTCAGGGAAACATTCAGTACTTC. This encodes CASSTSGGQGNIQYF. Drawing the rest from reference TRBV19 and TRBJ2-4, the complete variable domain is DGGITQSPKYLFRKEGQNVTLSCEQNLNHDAMYWYRQDPGQGLRLIYYSQIVNDFQKGDIAEGYSVSREKKESFPLTVTSAQKNPTAFYLCASSTSGGQGNIQYFGAGTRLSVL.

The chain employs TRBV5-1 and TRBJ1-2; the D is unclear. CDR3 length: 13 amino acids. The V gene's germline CDR1 is SGHRS and CDR2 YFSETQ. The V and J ends lost 0 bases and 7 bases respectively, with 10 bases between them. CDR3 coding DNA: TGCGCCAGCAGCTTGGGAGGCGTAGGTGGCTACACCTTC. Its translation is CASSLGGVGGYTF. Supplemented by reference TRBV5-1 and TRBJ1-2, the full variable domain reads KAGVTQTPRYLIKTRGQQVTLSCSPISGHRSVSWYQQTPGQGLQFLFEYFSETQRNKGNFPGRFSGRQFSNSRSEMNVSTLELGDSALYLCASSLGGVGGYTFGSGTRLTVV.

To note about this clone: Other DNA sequences in this specimen translate into the identical CDR3. The chain recombines TRBV9 with TRBJ1-1, with D unresolved. The V and J ends lost 0 bases and 0 bases respectively, with 3 bases between them. CDR3 length: 13 residues. The germline V gene encodes CDR1 SGDLS and CDR2 YYNGEE. CDR3 nucleotide sequence: TGTGCCAGCAGCGTAGCAGTGAACACTGAAGCTTTCTTT. Protein: CASSVAVNTEAFF.

J is TRBJ2-5 and V is TRBV5-1, with TRBD2 matching 7 bases. V was clipped by 4 bases and J by 9 bases; unmatched bases: 15. Germline V CDR1 and CDR2: SGHRS, YFSETQ. CDR3 size: 15 residues. The CDR3 DNA follows: TGCGCCAGCAGCCCCGCTACTAGCGCTGGCTTGTCCCAGTACTTC. It yields the protein CASSPATSAGLSQYF.

The chain recombines TRBV9 with TRBJ1-2; TRBD1 agrees at 9 bases. In germline, CDR1 is SGDLS, CDR2 YYNGEE. The V gene end was trimmed by 0 bases and the J gene end by 8 bases; junction bases not matched to a gene: 20. The CDR3 length is 19 residues. In DNA form, the CDR3 reads TGTGCCAGCAGCGTAGTCGATGAGGACAGGGGATTTCTAACTTGGGGCTACACCTTC. Its protein is CASSVVDEDRGFLTWGYTF. The full variable domain, completed using reference TRBV9 and TRBJ1-2, is DSGVTQTPKHLITATGQRVTLRCSPRSGDLSVYWYQQSLDQGLQFLIQYYNGEERAKGNILERFSAQQFPDLHSELNLSSLELGDSALYFCASSVVDEDRGFLTWGYTFGSGTRLTVV.

The V call is TRBV30, the J call TRBJ2-5, with D tentatively TRBD1 (6 bases). Germline V CDR1 and CDR2: GTSNPN, SVGIG (reference sequence). This CDR3 is 13 amino acids long. Trimming left V 0 bases short and J 6 bases short, with 11 bases between. In DNA form, the CDR3 reads TGTGCCTGGAGTGTAAGCAGGGGAAAGACCCAGTACTTC. Translation gives CAWSVSRGKTQYF.

The chain uses TRBV4-1 and TRBJ2-3; TRBD2 agrees at 9 bases. The V gene end was trimmed by 0 bases and the J gene end by 3 bases; junction bases not matched to a gene: 4. The CDR3 runs 16 residues. The germline gives CDR1 MGHRA, CDR2 YSYEKL. The chain's CDR3 is CASSQEGGRGTDTQYF. The CDR3 bases are TGCGCCAGCAGCCAAGAGGGCGGGAGGGGTACAGATACGCAGTATTTT.

The CDR3 region has the DNA TGTGCCAGCAGTGAAGCGAGGTCGGGTAATTCACCCCTCCACTTT. Amino acid sequence: CASSEARSGNSPLHF. This chain uses TRBV6-1 with TRBJ1-6; no clear D gene. Germline V gene lookup returns CDR1 MNHNS and CDR2 SASEGT. Trimming left V 0 bases short and J 6 bases short, with 9 bases between. CDR3 length: 15 residues.

The chain links TRBV5-1 to TRBJ1-4; 7 bases map to TRBD1. The J segment lost 3 bases and the V segment lost 4 bases, leaving 3 bases of the junction unmatched. The CDR3 runs 14 residues. CDR1 and CDR2 (germline): SGHRS, YFSETQ. CDR3 DNA sequence: TGCGCCAGCAGCCCGGGACAGCCTAATGAAAAACTGTTTTTT. Translated, it gives CASSPGQPNEKLFF.

The chain combines TRBV9 with TRBJ2-3; D is undetermined. Germline V gene sequence: CDR1 SGDLS, CDR2 YYNGEE. The CDR3 sequence is 16 residues long. The germline V and J ends were trimmed by 1 base and 2 bases, with 14 bases remaining between them. The CDR3 coding sequence is TGTGCCAGCAGCGTAAAACCGAGCCTCCACACAGATACGCAGTATTTT. It encodes CASSVKPSLHTDTQYF. Full variable domain (rest looked up from reference TRBV9 and TRBJ2-3): DSGVTQTPKHLITATGQRVTLRCSPRSGDLSVYWYQQSLDQGLQFLIQYYNGEERAKGNILERFSAQQFPDLHSELNLSSLELGDSALYFCASSVKPSLHTDTQYFGPGTRLTVL.

This chain uses TRBV3-1 (or the pseudogene TRBV3-2) with TRBJ2-7; TRBD2 aligns across 15 bases. The junction had 5 bases not matched to a gene; V was cut back by 3 bases and J by 2 bases. The CDR3 runs 17 residues. CDR1 is LGHDT, CDR2 YNNKEL, per germline (reference sequence). CDR3 bases: TGTGCCAGCAGCCAGCCGGGACTAGCGGGGGGAGCCTACGAGCAGTACTTC. Translating gives CASSQPGLAGGAYEQYF.

The table lists this clone with a count of one. The genes are TRBV2 and TRBJ2-2; 7 positions match TRBD1. J lost 0 bases, V lost 6 bases, and 4 bases had no gene match. CDR3 length: 15 residues. The germline gives CDR1 SNHLY, CDR2 FYNNEI. Here the CDR3 reads CASRGTAANTGELFF. CDR3 nucleotide sequence: TGTGCCAGCAGGGGGACAGCCGCGAACACCGGGGAGCTGTTTTTT.